Reported below is one TCR beta chain. In the original analysis: Nucleated cell number was recorded as an estimate derived from reference gene primer amplification. Only in-frame clones appear in the TCRdb table, and some are missing; sequencing was by immunoSEQ multiplex PCR. For V, J and clone size, that table is used; D and trimming come from the DNA. The data contain roughly 75,000 clones, 75% to 95% of them seen just once; the ten biggest clones take up less than 9%. The CDR3 is 15 amino acids. The J segment lost 2 bases and the V segment lost 1 base, leaving 4 bases of the junction unmatched. Germline V gives CDR1 SGHVS, CDR2 FNYEAQ. These data are taken from a study of blood T cell repertoires in COVID-19. Study context: Some COVID-19 samples were acute and others convalescent; all came from the United States, Italy and Spain. T cells, B-cell-depleted T cells, or PBMCs provided the cDNA or gDNA that served as material.

What was sequenced was peripheral blood. This receptor was identified in a human donor in a cohort sampled during active COVID-19. The chain employs TRBV7-6 and TRBJ2-7, with 8 positions matching TRBD1. The CDR3 DNA is TGTGCCAGCAGCTTAGGGACAGGGAGAACCTACGAGCAGTACTTC. This encodes CASSLGTGRTYEQYF.